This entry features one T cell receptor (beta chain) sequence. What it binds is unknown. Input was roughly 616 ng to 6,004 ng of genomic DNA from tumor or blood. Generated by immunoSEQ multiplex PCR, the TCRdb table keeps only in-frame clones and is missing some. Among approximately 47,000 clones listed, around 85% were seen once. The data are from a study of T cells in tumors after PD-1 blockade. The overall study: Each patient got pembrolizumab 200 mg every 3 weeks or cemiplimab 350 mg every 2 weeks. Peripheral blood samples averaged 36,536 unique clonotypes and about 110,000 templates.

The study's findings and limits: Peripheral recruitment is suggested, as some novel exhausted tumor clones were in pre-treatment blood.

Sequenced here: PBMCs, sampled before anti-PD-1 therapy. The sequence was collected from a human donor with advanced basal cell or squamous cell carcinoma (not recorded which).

CDR3 bases: TGTGCCAGTAGTACAGGACCTGGCGACACGCAGTATTTT. Protein: CASSTGPGDTQYF. The V and J genes are TRBV19 and TRBJ2-3; no clear D. CDR3 length: 13 residues. Germline V gene data show CDR1 as LNHDA and CDR2 as SQIVND (reference sequence). Trimming took off 4 bases at V and 9 bases at J, with 14 bases between the two ends.